The 30 T cell receptor beta chains presented below share a single source sample, sequenced in a study of cytomegalovirus exposure and HLA in healthy donors (dated by TCRdb to between 2016 and 2019). Libraries were built with the immunoSEQ multiplex PCR assay. For the multiplex PCR, a mixture combining 60 forward primers for TCR Vbeta segments and 13 reverse primers for TCR Jbeta segments was used. TCRdb obtained this table from immuneACCESS and retained in-frame rearrangements with V and J assigned. These tables miss some clones; where compared with another copy, unresolved V genes account for less than half of the shortfall, and the remainder is unexplained. The sample data list under 200,000 clones, and 75% to 90% of these were observed just once. Around 4.4% of the sample rests with the top ten. The sample was PBMCs. These receptors came from a woman aged 45 to 65 in good health and CMV-seropositive.

This clone was observed a handful of times. This chain links TRBV5-1 with TRBJ2-1, with 10 bases aligning to TRBD2. This CDR3 spans 17 amino acids. Germline V gene sequence: CDR1 SGHRS, CDR2 YFSETQ. After removal of 5 bases from V and 0 bases from J, the junction contained 8 bases not matched to a gene. This chain's CDR3 is CASRTGTSASSYNEQFF. The CDR3 DNA reads as TGCGCCAGCAGGACCGGGACTAGCGCCAGCTCCTACAATGAGCAGTTCTTC.

This chain joins TRBV28 and TRBJ2-3, with 11 bases matching TRBD2. Germline V gives CDR1 MDHEN, CDR2 SYDVKM. V shed 2 bases and J 5 bases; nucleotides not matched to a gene: 0. The CDR3 is 14 residues long. CDR3 sequence: CASSLTSGRDTQYF. CDR3 bases: TGTGCCAGCAGTTTAACTAGCGGGAGAGATACGCAGTATTTT.

The chain employs TRBV5-6 and TRBJ1-2, with D unresolved. Germline-derived CDR1 and CDR2 are SGHDT and YYEEEE. The CDR3 runs 15 residues. Trimming shortened V by 4 bases and J by 0 bases, and 13 bases separated the two germline ends. The CDR3 DNA is TGTGCCAGCAGCCCCAGTACCGGGGCTAACTATGGCTACACCTTC. As protein: CASSPSTGANYGYTF.

The CDR3 is CASSEGTANVPQHF. CDR3 coding DNA: TGTGCCAGCAGTGAAGGGACAGCTAATGTTCCCCAGCATTTT. The chain uses TRBV6-1 and TRBJ1-5, with D possibly matching TRBD1 (6 bases). V was shortened by 1 base and J by 10 bases, with 14 bases between the two germline ends. The CDR3 contains 14 residues. CDR1 and CDR2 (germline): MNHNS, SASEGT.

The J gene is TRBJ2-1, the V gene TRBV29-1; 10 bases match TRBD1. The CDR3 spans 14 residues. V lost 5 bases and J lost 6; bases outside the gene matches: 7. Germline lookup yields CDR1 SQVTM and CDR2 ANQGSEA. CDR3 amino acids: CSVSRTGGSNEQFF. DNA of the CDR3: TGCAGCGTTTCGAGGACAGGGGGTTCCAATGAGCAGTTCTTC.

This chain joins TRBV6-5 and TRBJ2-7; D not certain. V shed 0 bases and J shed 2 bases, with 11 bases lying between them. Per germline, CDR1 MNHEY and CDR2 SVGAGI. There are 15 residues in the CDR3. For the CDR3, the DNA is TGTGCCAGCAGTTACTCGTTATCGGCGGCCTACGAGCAGTACTTC. Translating it yields CASSYSLSAAYEQYF.

The chain is built from TRBV30 and TRBJ1-1; D remains unclear. Germline CDR1 reads GTSNPN; CDR2 reads SVGIG (reference sequence). V lost 1 base to trimming and J lost 3 bases, with 9 bases between them. This CDR3 region has 13 residues. CDR3 coding DNA: TGTGCCTGGAGTGCGGCGGGGTACACTGAAGCTTTCTTT. Translated: CAWSAAGYTEAFF.

The chain is built from TRBV28 and TRBJ2-7; D may be TRBD1 (6 bases). Trimming cost V 3 bases and J 9 bases, with 15 bases left between them. The CDR3 consists of 13 residues. CDR1 is MDHEN and CDR2 is SYDVKM in the germline V gene. The CDR3 DNA sequence: TGTGCCAGCAGTTTCTCTAGTACAGGGAGGCAGTACTTC. This translates into CASSFSSTGRQYF.

The chain recombines TRBV4-3 with TRBJ1-2; D is ambiguous. Trimming shortened V by 0 bases and J by 7 bases, and 6 bases separated the two germline ends. The CDR3 contains 12 residues. The V gene's germline CDR1 is LGHNA and CDR2 YSLEER. The CDR3 DNA is TGCGCCAGCAGCCAAGATCGAGGTGGCTACACCTTC. As protein: CASSQDRGGYTF.

J is TRBJ2-3 and V is TRBV9; perhaps TRBD1 as D (6 bases). V lost 0 bases and J 7 bases, leaving 21 bases between the germline ends. The CDR3 sequence is 17 residues long. CDR1 and CDR2 (germline): SGDLS, YYNGEE. In nucleotides, the CDR3 is TGTGCCAGCAGCGTAGACACAGGGATGGCGCTTTCGAATACGCAGTATTTT. Encoded protein: CASSVDTGMALSNTQYF.

V and J are TRBV28 and TRBJ1-2; 7 positions agree with TRBD1. The CDR3 is made up of 15 amino acids. The germline V gene has CDR1 MDHEN and CDR2 SYDVKM. V trimming: 9 bases; J trimming: 2 bases; junction bases outside the gene matches: 12. CDR3 residues: CASSAPGGGNYGYTF. Written as DNA, the CDR3 is TGTGCCAGTTCTGCTCCAGGGGGTGGGAACTATGGCTACACCTTC.

The chain links TRBV28 to TRBJ2-4, with TRBD1 identical over 11 bases. This CDR3 region has 17 residues. In germline, CDR1 is MDHEN, CDR2 SYDVKM. V trimming: 4 bases; J trimming: 2 bases; junction bases outside the gene matches: 7. CDR3 DNA sequence: TGTGCCAGCAGTTCACCCGGGACAGGGGGAACCAAAAACATTCAGTACTTC. It encodes CASSSPGTGGTKNIQYF.

In this sample, this clone turned up once. At one of its ends the junction is not consistent with the germline gene, which may arise from a read error. This chain connects TRBV10-1 to TRBJ1-4, with D tentatively TRBD1 (6 bases). The CDR3 length is 16 residues. Germline lookup yields CDR1 WNHNN and CDR2 SYGVQD (reference sequence). The CDR3 reads CDRGVSGGPLKGKLFF. The CDR3 DNA follows: TGTGATAGAGGGGTTAGCGGGGGGCCACTTAAAGGAAAACTGTTTTTT.

The DNA for the CDR3 is TGTGCCAGCAGCTTAGAGGAGCTGAATTCACCCCTCCACTTT. As protein: CASSLEELNSPLHF. The J gene is TRBJ1-6, the V gene TRBV7-2, with D uncertain. CDR3 length: 14 amino acids. The germline CDR1 and CDR2 sequences are SGHTA and FQGNSA. V was cut by 1 base and J by 7 bases, with 8 bases left in between.

The rearrangement joins TRBV9 to TRBJ1-1; D possibly corresponds to TRBD1 (5 bases). Germline lookup yields CDR1 SGDLS and CDR2 YYNGEE. V lost 2 bases, J lost 4 bases, and 15 bases lay in between. The CDR3 consists of 15 residues. As DNA, the CDR3 is TGTGCCAGCAGCGTTCAAGGGGTTACCGGCACTGAAGCTTTCTTT. This sequence encodes CASSVQGVTGTEAFF. The full variable domain, its missing parts supplied by reference TRBV9 and TRBJ1-1, is DSGVTQTPKHLITATGQRVTLRCSPRSGDLSVYWYQQSLDQGLQFLIQYYNGEERAKGNILERFSAQQFPDLHSELNLSSLELGDSALYFCASSVQGVTGTEAFFGQGTRLTVV.

The CDR3 DNA reads as TGTGCCAGCAGCCGGGGTGGGCAGGAACTTACGGGAGAGACCCAGTACTTC. Its translation: CASSRGGQELTGETQYF. The chain joins TRBV11-2 to TRBJ2-5; the D gene is possibly TRBD2 (5 bases). The germline V and J ends were trimmed by 5 bases and 4 bases, with 23 bases remaining between them. The germline V gene has CDR1 SGHAT and CDR2 FQNNGV. CDR3 length: 17 amino acids.

The CDR3 reads CASSYGGRASETQYF. The CDR3 DNA follows: TGTGCCAGCAGTTACGGGGGCCGGGCCTCGGAGACCCAGTACTTC. The chain is built from TRBV6-6 and TRBJ2-5, with a possible D match to TRBD1 (6 bases). The V end was cut by 2 bases, the J end by 5 bases, with 15 bases between. Germline loops: CDR1 MNHNY, CDR2 SVGAGI (reference sequence). The CDR3 is 15 residues long.

This clone was found a few times. The chain links TRBV19 to TRBJ1-4, with 8 bases aligning to TRBD1. This CDR3 comprises 14 residues. Trimming removed 3 bases from V and 8 bases from J; junction bases left unmatched: 5. In germline, CDR1 is LNHDA, CDR2 SQIVND (reference sequence). The CDR3 region has the DNA TGTGCCAGTAGTATCGGCAGGGGGCGGGAAAAACTGTTTTTT. Protein: CASSIGRGREKLFF.

The V call is TRBV10-3, the J call TRBJ1-2, with a tentative D call TRBD1 (6 bases). The germline V gene encodes CDR1 ENHRY and CDR2 SYGVKD. V lost 11 bases and J 5 bases, leaving 18 bases between the germline ends. CDR3 length equals 13 residues. In DNA, the CDR3 is TGTGCCTCCCGGGACGGCCAGGGGTATGGCTACACCTTC. This gives the protein CASRDGQGYGYTF.

V and J are TRBV9 and TRBJ2-7, with 11 bases lining up with TRBD1. The germline V gene encodes CDR1 SGDLS and CDR2 YYNGEE. The CDR3 loop spans 14 amino acids. Trimming took 5 bases from V and 2 from J; bases not matched to a gene: 3. CDR3 loop: CASSGTGGTYEQYF. The CDR3 bases are TGTGCCAGCAGTGGGACAGGGGGAACCTACGAGCAGTACTTC.

The J gene is TRBJ2-7, the V gene TRBV21-1; the table's D call, TRBD2, has no DNA check behind it. TRBV21-1 represents a pseudogene. The CDR3 extends over 13 amino acids. The CDR3 protein is CASSTFGSYEQYF. Here the CDR3 DNA reads TGTGCCAGCAGCACCTTCGGGAGCTACGAGCAGTACTTC.

V is TRBV6-5 and J is TRBJ1-4, with D perhaps TRBD1 (5 bases). Germline CDR1 reads MNHEY; CDR2 reads SVGAGI. This CDR3 has 13 amino acids. Trimming removed 6 bases from V and 8 bases from J, with 13 bases in between. DNA for the CDR3: TGTGCCAGCAGGAAGGACAATAGGGAAAAACTGTTTTTT. Amino acid sequence: CASRKDNREKLFF.

About this clone itself: This specimen includes other DNA sequences encoding the same CDR3. The chain uses TRBV28 and TRBJ1-2; a weak D match, TRBD1 (5 bases). Germline V gene sequence: CDR1 MDHEN, CDR2 SYDVKM. Trimming pared 4 bases from V and 2 bases from J, leaving 17 bases between. The CDR3 spans 16 residues. The CDR3 is CASSSGGGSLNYGYTF. In DNA form, the CDR3 reads TGTGCCAGCAGTTCCGGGGGAGGAAGTCTCAACTATGGCTACACCTTC.

This clone has more than one count but fewer than ten. The chain has TRBV4-2 and TRBJ2-3; 8 bases are a match to TRBD2. The CDR3 contains 16 residues. V lost 4 bases and J lost 2; bases outside the gene matches: 8. The germline V gene has CDR1 LGHNA and CDR2 YNFKEQ. The CDR3 nucleotides are TGTGCCAGCAGCCTTGGGGATAGCGGGGACACAGATACGCAGTATTTT. Residues: CASSLGDSGDTDTQYF.

Here the CDR3 DNA reads TGTGCCAGCAGCCAATTCAGGGTCGAGACCCAGTACTTC. Translating it yields CASSQFRVETQYF. This rearrangement joins TRBV6-5 to TRBJ2-5, with D possibly being TRBD1 (5 bases). Germline CDR1 MNHEY, CDR2 SVGAGI. V lost 6 bases, J lost 5 bases, and 13 bases lay in between. The CDR3 totals 13 residues.

This chain joins TRBV4-2 and TRBJ2-2, with 8 bases fitting TRBD2. The CDR3 consists of 15 residues. CDR1 and CDR2 from the germline V gene are LGHNA and YNFKEQ. V shed 4 bases and J 4 bases; nucleotides not matched to a gene: 5. CDR3 in DNA: TGTGCCAGCAGCCTCGGACTAGCCACCACCGGGGAGCTGTTTTTT. Its protein product is CASSLGLATTGELFF.

The chain uses TRBV6-5 and TRBJ2-1, with 8 bases lining up with TRBD1. Germline trimming cut 0 bases from V and 2 bases from J; bases unmatched to any gene: 3. The CDR3 has 16 residues. Germline V CDR1 and CDR2: MNHEY, SVGAGI. The CDR3 reads CASSYSTGGPYNEQFF. In nucleotides, the CDR3 is TGTGCCAGCAGTTACTCTACAGGGGGACCCTACAATGAGCAGTTCTTC.

J is TRBJ1-2 and V is TRBV11-2; TRBD1 might be the D (5 bases). This CDR3 spans 15 amino acids. V gave up 1 base and J gave up 0 bases, with 9 bases separating them. Germline values: CDR1 SGHAT, CDR2 FQNNGV. As DNA, the CDR3 is TGTGCCAGCAGCTTAGTTGCAGGGACTAACTATGGCTACACCTTC. Residues: CASSLVAGTNYGYTF.

This clone was seen a handful of times. The genes are TRBV19 and TRBJ1-2; D remains unclear. This CDR3 spans 12 amino acids. Trimming cost V 10 bases and J 5 bases, with 14 bases left between them. Germline assignment: CDR1 LNHDA and CDR2 SQIVND (reference sequence). CDR3 nucleotide sequence: TGTGCCACCTTTGAGCTGCCGTATGGCTACACCTTC. Residues: CATFELPYGYTF.

The chain links TRBV29-1 to TRBJ2-1, with 8 nucleotides matching TRBD1. The germline gives CDR1 SQVTM, CDR2 ANQGSEA. The CDR3 spans 14 residues. After removal of 1 base from V and 7 bases from J, the junction contained 6 bases not matched to a gene. Written as DNA, the CDR3 is TGCAGCGTTGAAGTGGCAGGGGGCTGGAATGAGCAGTTCTTC. This gives the protein CSVEVAGGWNEQFF.